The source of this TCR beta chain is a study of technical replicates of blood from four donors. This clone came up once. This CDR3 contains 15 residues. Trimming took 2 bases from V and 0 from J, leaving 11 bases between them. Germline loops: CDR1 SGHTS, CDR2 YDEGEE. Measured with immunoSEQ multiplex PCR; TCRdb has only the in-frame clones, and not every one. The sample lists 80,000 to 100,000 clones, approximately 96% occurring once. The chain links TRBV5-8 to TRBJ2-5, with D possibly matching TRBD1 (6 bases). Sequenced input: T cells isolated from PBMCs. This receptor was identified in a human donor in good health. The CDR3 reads CASSFRGHYQETQYF. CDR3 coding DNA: TGTGCCAGCAGCTTCAGGGGACACTACCAAGAGACCCAGTACTTC.